This T cell receptor beta chain was retrieved from a study of radiotherapy plus CTLA-4 blockade in lung cancer. Whole-study results and caveats: In blood, tumor-derived TCR clones expanded after radiotherapy plus ipilimumab. Reported findings show early blood T cell clone dynamics, with interferon-beta, best predicted response.

Repertoires were generated with immunoSEQ multiplex PCR, while TCRdb's copy carries only in-frame clones and drops some. The repertoire consists of 35,000 to 45,000 clones, with 55% to 80% occurring once and the leading ten covering roughly 10%. About this clone: Its antigen is still unknown.

V shed 2 bases and J shed 4 bases, with 23 bases lying between them. This CDR3 is built from 18 residues. Germline lookup yields CDR1 MGHRA and CDR2 YSYEKL. The chain is built from TRBV4-1 and TRBJ1-2, with TRBD1 as a possible D gene (6 bases). The source of this sequence is a human donor with non-small cell lung cancer who had stable disease on radiotherapy plus ipilimumab. This specimen consisted of peripheral blood, obtained from a patient treated with radiotherapy plus ipilimumab. CDR3 DNA: TGCGCCAGCAGCCAAACCAGGGGAGGGGCTCTAGGTGTCTATGGCTACACCTTC. This gives the protein CASSQTRGGALGVYGYTF.